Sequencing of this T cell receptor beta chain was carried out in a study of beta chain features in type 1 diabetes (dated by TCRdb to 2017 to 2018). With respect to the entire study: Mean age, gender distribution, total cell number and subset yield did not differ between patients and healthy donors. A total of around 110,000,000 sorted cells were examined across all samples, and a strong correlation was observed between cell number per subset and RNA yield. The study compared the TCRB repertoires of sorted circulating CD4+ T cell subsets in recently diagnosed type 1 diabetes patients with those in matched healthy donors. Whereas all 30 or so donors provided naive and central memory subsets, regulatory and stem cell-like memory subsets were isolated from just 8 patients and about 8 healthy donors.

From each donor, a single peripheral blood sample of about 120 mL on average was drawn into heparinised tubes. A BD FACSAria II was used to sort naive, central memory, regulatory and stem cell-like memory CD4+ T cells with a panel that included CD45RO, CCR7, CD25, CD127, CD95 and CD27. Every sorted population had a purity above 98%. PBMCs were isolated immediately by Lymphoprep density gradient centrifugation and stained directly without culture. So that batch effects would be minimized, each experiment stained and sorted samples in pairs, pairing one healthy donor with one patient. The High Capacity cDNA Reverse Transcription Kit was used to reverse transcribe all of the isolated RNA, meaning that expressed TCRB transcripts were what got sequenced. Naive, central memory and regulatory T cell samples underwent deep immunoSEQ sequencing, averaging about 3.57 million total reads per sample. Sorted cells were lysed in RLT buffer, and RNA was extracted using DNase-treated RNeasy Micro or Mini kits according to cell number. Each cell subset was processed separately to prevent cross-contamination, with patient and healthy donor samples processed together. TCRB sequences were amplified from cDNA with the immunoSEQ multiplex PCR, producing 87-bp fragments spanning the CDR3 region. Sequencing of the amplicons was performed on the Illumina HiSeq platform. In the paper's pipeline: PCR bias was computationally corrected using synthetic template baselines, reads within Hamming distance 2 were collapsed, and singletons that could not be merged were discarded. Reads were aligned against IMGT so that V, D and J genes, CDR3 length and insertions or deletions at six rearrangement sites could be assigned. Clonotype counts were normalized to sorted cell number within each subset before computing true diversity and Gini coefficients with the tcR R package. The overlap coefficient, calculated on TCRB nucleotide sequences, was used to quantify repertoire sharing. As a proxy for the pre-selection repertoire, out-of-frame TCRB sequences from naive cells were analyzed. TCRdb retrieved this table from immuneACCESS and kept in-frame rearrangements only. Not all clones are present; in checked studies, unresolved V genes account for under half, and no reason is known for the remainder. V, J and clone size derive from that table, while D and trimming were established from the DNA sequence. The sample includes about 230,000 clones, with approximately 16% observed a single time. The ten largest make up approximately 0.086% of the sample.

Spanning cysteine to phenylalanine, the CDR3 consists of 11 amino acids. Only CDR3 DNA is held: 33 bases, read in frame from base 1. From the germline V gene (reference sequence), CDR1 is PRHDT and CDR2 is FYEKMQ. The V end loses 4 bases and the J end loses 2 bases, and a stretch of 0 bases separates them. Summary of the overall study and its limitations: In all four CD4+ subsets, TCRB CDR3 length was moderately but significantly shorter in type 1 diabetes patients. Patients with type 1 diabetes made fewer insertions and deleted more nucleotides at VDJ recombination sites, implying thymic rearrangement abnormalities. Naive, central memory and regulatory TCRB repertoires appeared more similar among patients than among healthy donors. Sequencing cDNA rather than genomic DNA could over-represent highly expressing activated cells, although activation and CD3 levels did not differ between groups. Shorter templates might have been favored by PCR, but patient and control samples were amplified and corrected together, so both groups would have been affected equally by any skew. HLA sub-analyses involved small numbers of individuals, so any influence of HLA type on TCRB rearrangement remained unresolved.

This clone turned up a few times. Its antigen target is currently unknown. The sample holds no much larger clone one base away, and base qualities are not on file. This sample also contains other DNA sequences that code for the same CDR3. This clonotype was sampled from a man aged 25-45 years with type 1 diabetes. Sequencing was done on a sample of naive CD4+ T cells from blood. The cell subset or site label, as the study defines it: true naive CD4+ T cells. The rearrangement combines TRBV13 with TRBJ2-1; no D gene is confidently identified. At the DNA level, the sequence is TGTGCCAGCAGCTCCTACAATGAGCAGTTCTTC. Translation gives CASSSYNEQFF.